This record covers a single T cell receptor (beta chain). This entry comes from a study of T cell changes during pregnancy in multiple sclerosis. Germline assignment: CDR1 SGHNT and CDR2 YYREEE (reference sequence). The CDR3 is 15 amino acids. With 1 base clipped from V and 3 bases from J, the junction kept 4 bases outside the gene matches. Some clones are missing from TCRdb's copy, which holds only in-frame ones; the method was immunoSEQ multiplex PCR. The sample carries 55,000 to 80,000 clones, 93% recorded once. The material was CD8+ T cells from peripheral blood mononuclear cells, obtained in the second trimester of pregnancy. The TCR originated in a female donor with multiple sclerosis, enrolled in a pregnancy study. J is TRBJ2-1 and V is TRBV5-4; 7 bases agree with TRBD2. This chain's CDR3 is CASSLKLADYNEQFF. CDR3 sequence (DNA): TGTGCCAGCAGCTTGAAGCTAGCGGACTACAATGAGCAGTTCTTC. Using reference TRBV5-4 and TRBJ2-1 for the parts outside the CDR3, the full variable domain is ETGVTQSPTHLIKTRGQQVTLRCSSQSGHNTVSWYQQALGQGPQFIFQYYREEENGRGNFPPRFSGLQFPNYSSELNVNALELDDSALYLCASSLKLADYNEQFFGPGTRLTVL.